The rows below give T cell receptor beta chains drawn from one sample of a study of blood T cell repertoires in COVID-19. Here immunoSEQ multiplex PCR was the method, and the copy in TCRdb shows in-frame clones only, minus some. The sample shows 50,000 to 60,000 clones, about 83% of them seen only once. Sequencing used peripheral blood. The origin of the receptors is a man in his forties or fifties with acute or convalescent COVID-19. The CDR3 runs from the conserved cysteine through the conserved F or W. The order of the fields is clone size, J gene, V gene, D gene, CDR3 DNA, CDR3 protein. D genes are given only for firm matches. Some rows have no size entry. The others give once, few or many, or a class for an expanded clone.

clone size: -
J gene: TRBJ1-1
V gene: TRBV3-1/TRBV3-2
D gene: TRBD1
CDR3 DNA: TGTGCCAGCAGCCAAAGCGGACAGGGCAGCACTGAAGCTTTCTTT
CDR3 protein: CASSQSGQGSTEAFF

clone size: -
J gene: TRBJ2-7
V gene: TRBV5-6
D gene: TRBD1
CDR3 DNA: TGTGCCAGCAGCTCAAAACAGGGGGCGGGCGAGCAGTACTTC
CDR3 protein: CASSSKQGAGEQYF

clone size: -
J gene: TRBJ2-5
V gene: TRBV6-6
D gene: -
CDR3 DNA: TGTGCCAGCAGTTATGATGGGCTAGCGAGCGAGACCCAGTACTTC
CDR3 protein: CASSYDGLASETQYF

clone size: once
J gene: TRBJ2-2
V gene: TRBV10-2
D gene: TRBD1
CDR3 DNA: TGCGCCAGCAGGGGACAGGGTGGGACCGGGGAGCTGTTTTTT
CDR3 protein: CASRGQGGTGELFF

clone size: once
J gene: TRBJ2-5
V gene: TRBV12-5
D gene: -
CDR3 DNA: TGTGCTAGTGCTAAAATACAAGTGGCGGGTCAAGAGACCCAGTACTTC
CDR3 protein: CASAKIQVAGQETQYF

clone size: -
J gene: TRBJ1-1
V gene: TRBV24-1
D gene: -
CDR3 DNA: TGTGCCACCAGTGAGACGGGGAGGGAAGAAGCTTTCTTT
CDR3 protein: CATSETGREEAFF

clone size: -
J gene: TRBJ2-5
V gene: TRBV9
D gene: TRBD1
CDR3 DNA: TGTGCCAGCAGCGTAGTGCCTACAGGGGCAGGAGAGACCCAGTACTTC
CDR3 protein: CASSVVPTGAGETQYF

clone size: -
J gene: TRBJ2-7
V gene: TRBV7-9
D gene: -
CDR3 DNA: TGTGCCATTAGATTACAGGCCTACGAGCAGTACTTC
CDR3 protein: CAIRLQAYEQYF

clone size: -
J gene: TRBJ1-2
V gene: TRBV30
D gene: TRBD1
CDR3 DNA: TGTGCCAGATCCCGAAGGACAGGGGAAGGCTATGGCTACACCTTC
CDR3 protein: CARSRRTGEGYGYTF

clone size: -
J gene: TRBJ1-1
V gene: TRBV20-1
D gene: TRBD1
CDR3 DNA: TGCAGTGCTACCGGACAGGTCGAAGCTTTCTTT
CDR3 protein: CSATGQVEAFF

clone size: -
J gene: TRBJ2-5
V gene: TRBV10-3
D gene: TRBD2
CDR3 DNA: TGTGCCATCCGGTCCGTAGCGGGAGGAACTGAGACCCAGTACTTC
CDR3 protein: CAIRSVAGGTETQYF

clone size: -
J gene: TRBJ2-1
V gene: TRBV6-5
D gene: TRBD1
CDR3 DNA: TGTGCCAGCAGTCGGACAGGCGGCAATGAGCAGTTCTTC
CDR3 protein: CASSRTGGNEQFF

clone size: -
J gene: TRBJ1-4
V gene: TRBV5-1
D gene: -
CDR3 DNA: TGCGCCAGCAGATCGTTGACTAACGGGGATGAAAAACTGTTTTTT
CDR3 protein: CASRSLTNGDEKLFF

clone size: -
J gene: TRBJ1-3
V gene: TRBV27
D gene: TRBD1
CDR3 DNA: TGTGCCAGCAGCCCCTATTCGACAGGGTTTGGAAACACCATATATTTT
CDR3 protein: CASSPYSTGFGNTIYF

clone size: -
J gene: TRBJ1-1
V gene: TRBV3-1/TRBV3-2
D gene: -
CDR3 DNA: TGTGCCAGCAGCCAACTATCGGGGGGGGCTGAAGCTTTCTTT
CDR3 protein: CASSQLSGGAEAFF

clone size: -
J gene: TRBJ2-7
V gene: TRBV27
D gene: -
CDR3 DNA: TGTGCCAGCAGTCTCCTCCAGGGGGGCCTCGAGCAGTACTTC
CDR3 protein: CASSLLQGGLEQYF

clone size: few
J gene: TRBJ1-1
V gene: TRBV7-8
D gene: TRBD1
CDR3 DNA: TGTGCCAGCAGCAGAGGGGGACAGAGGAGCGCTGAAGCTTTCTTT
CDR3 protein: CASSRGGQRSAEAFF

clone size: -
J gene: TRBJ1-2
V gene: TRBV19
D gene: TRBD1
CDR3 DNA: TGTGCCAGTAGTTCCCACAAGGACAGGGGAGGTGGCTACACCTTC
CDR3 protein: CASSSHKDRGGGYTF

clone size: few
J gene: TRBJ1-2
V gene: TRBV9
D gene: TRBD1
CDR3 DNA: TGTGCCAGCAGCGTAGGGGGGACAGGGGGATACTATGGCTACACCTTC
CDR3 protein: CASSVGGTGGYYGYTF

clone size: -
J gene: TRBJ2-7
V gene: TRBV3-1/TRBV3-2
D gene: TRBD2
CDR3 DNA: TGTGCCAGCAGCCAAGGCATTAGCGGGCCCTACGAGCAGTACTTC
CDR3 protein: CASSQGISGPYEQYF

clone size: few
J gene: TRBJ2-3
V gene: TRBV7-9
D gene: -
CDR3 DNA: TGTGCCAGCAGCGTGGGTTCCTCAGGGCAAGATACGCAGTATTTT
CDR3 protein: CASSVGSSGQDTQYF

clone size: few
J gene: TRBJ1-1
V gene: TRBV6-1
D gene: TRBD1
CDR3 DNA: TGTGCCAGCAGTGAATTTGGCAGGGGGCTAAACACTGAAGCTTTCTTT
CDR3 protein: CASSEFGRGLNTEAFF

clone size: few
J gene: TRBJ1-4
V gene: TRBV7-2
D gene: -
CDR3 DNA: TGTGCCAGCAGTAAGCAGGGTCTGGGGGAAAAACTGTTTTTT
CDR3 protein: CASSKQGLGEKLFF

clone size: -
J gene: TRBJ2-5
V gene: TRBV2
D gene: -
CDR3 DNA: TGTGCCAGCAGTGAGGACACGCAGGAGACCCAGTACTTC
CDR3 protein: CASSEDTQETQYF

clone size: -
J gene: TRBJ1-5
V gene: TRBV27
D gene: -
CDR3 DNA: TGTGCCAGCAGTTTAAGTCGCAGGGGCGGCCTCCATCAGCCCCAGCATTTT
CDR3 protein: CASSLSRRGGLHQPQHF

clone size: -
J gene: TRBJ1-3
V gene: TRBV5-6
D gene: TRBD1
CDR3 DNA: TGTGCCAGCAGCTTGGGGGCAGGGGGTGTAAACACCATATATTTT
CDR3 protein: CASSLGAGGVNTIYF

clone size: -
J gene: TRBJ2-6
V gene: TRBV7-2
D gene: TRBD2
CDR3 DNA: TGTGCCAGCAGCAGACAGCGGGGGCGCTCTGGGGCCAACGTCCTGACTTTC
CDR3 protein: CASSRQRGRSGANVLTF

clone size: -
J gene: TRBJ1-3
V gene: TRBV7-8
D gene: -
CDR3 DNA: TGTGCCAGCAGCCTCAGTGGAAACACCATATATTTT
CDR3 protein: CASSLSGNTIYF

clone size: -
J gene: TRBJ1-2
V gene: TRBV2
D gene: TRBD1
CDR3 DNA: TGTGCCAGCAGGGCAGGGGGCATGTACTATGGCTACACCTTC
CDR3 protein: CASRAGGMYYGYTF

clone size: -
J gene: TRBJ1-5
V gene: TRBV12-5
D gene: -
CDR3 DNA: TGTGCTAGTGGTACCCCGGAGGGCAATCAGCCCCAGCATTTT
CDR3 protein: CASGTPEGNQPQHF

clone size: -
J gene: TRBJ2-7
V gene: TRBV24-1
D gene: -
CDR3 DNA: TGTGCCACCAGCGGGACTGCCCTCTACGAGCAGTACTTC
CDR3 protein: CATSGTALYEQYF

clone size: few
J gene: TRBJ1-1
V gene: TRBV6-5
D gene: TRBD1
CDR3 DNA: TGTGCCAATAGACAGGGGCCAGGGACTGAAGCTTTCTTT
CDR3 protein: CANRQGPGTEAFF

clone size: -
J gene: TRBJ1-1
V gene: TRBV6-2/TRBV6-3
D gene: -
CDR3 DNA: TGTGCCAGCAGCCTCGACAGGTCTGAAGCTTTCTTT
CDR3 protein: CASSLDRSEAFF

clone size: -
J gene: TRBJ1-3
V gene: TRBV24-1
D gene: -
CDR3 DNA: TGTGCCACCAGTGAGGCTTCTGGAAACACCATATATTTT
CDR3 protein: CATSEASGNTIYF

clone size: -
J gene: TRBJ1-1
V gene: TRBV30
D gene: -
CDR3 DNA: TGTGCCTGGAAGTCAGGGCTCGCTGAAGCTTTCTTT
CDR3 protein: CAWKSGLAEAFF

clone size: -
J gene: TRBJ1-2
V gene: TRBV19
D gene: -
CDR3 DNA: TGTGCCAGTAGTATAGGTCGGTCTAACTATGGCTACACCTTC
CDR3 protein: CASSIGRSNYGYTF

clone size: -
J gene: TRBJ2-1
V gene: TRBV10-3
D gene: TRBD2
CDR3 DNA: TGTGCCATCAGTGGATCCGCGGGCGGGAGTAATGAGCAGTTCTTC
CDR3 protein: CAISGSAGGSNEQFF

clone size: -
J gene: TRBJ1-1
V gene: TRBV6-5
D gene: -
CDR3 DNA: TGTGCCAGCAGTTACGGCTCAGTGAACACTGAAGCTTTCTTT
CDR3 protein: CASSYGSVNTEAFF

clone size: -
J gene: TRBJ1-5
V gene: TRBV6-5
D gene: -
CDR3 DNA: TGTGCCAGCAGTCCCAATAGCAATCAGCCCCAGCATTTT
CDR3 protein: CASSPNSNQPQHF

clone size: -
J gene: TRBJ1-6
V gene: TRBV10-3
D gene: TRBD1
CDR3 DNA: TGTGCCATCAGTGAGAATAGGGGGCCCTATAATTCACCCCTCCACTTT
CDR3 protein: CAISENRGPYNSPLHF

clone size: -
J gene: TRBJ2-2
V gene: TRBV19
D gene: TRBD1
CDR3 DNA: TGTGCCAGTAGTCCCCCGGGACAGGGGGCGGGACGGGAGCTGTTTTTT
CDR3 protein: CASSPPGQGAGRELFF

clone size: -
J gene: TRBJ2-4
V gene: TRBV6-1
D gene: TRBD2
CDR3 DNA: TGTGCCAGCAGTGAAAGGACTAGGGTCCGAACCAACATTCAGTACTTC
CDR3 protein: CASSERTRVRTNIQYF

clone size: -
J gene: TRBJ1-1
V gene: TRBV6-4
D gene: -
CDR3 DNA: TGTGCCAGCAGTGAGCAGGCAGGGCGGACTGAAGCTTTCTTT
CDR3 protein: CASSEQAGRTEAFF

clone size: -
J gene: TRBJ2-6
V gene: TRBV7-9
D gene: -
CDR3 DNA: TGTGCCAGCAGCTCAAGGACAGCTATCGACTCTGGGGCCAACGTCCTGACTTTC
CDR3 protein: CASSSRTAIDSGANVLTF

clone size: -
J gene: TRBJ1-1
V gene: TRBV27
D gene: -
CDR3 DNA: TGTGCCAGCAGTCCCCCGGAGCGGGGTGAAGCTTTCTTT
CDR3 protein: CASSPPERGEAFF